This entry features one T cell receptor (beta chain) sequence. This sample is drawn from a study of shared T cell receptors in the human thymus. Produced via immunoSEQ multiplex PCR; TCRdb's table is partial and in-frame only. This table has some 640,000 clones, more than 75% appearing once. Germline V gene data show CDR1 as SNHLY and CDR2 as FYNNEI. V trimming: 4 bases; J trimming: 2 bases; junction bases outside the gene matches: 8. This CDR3 is 16 amino acids long. Another study also made use of these data, one on human thymus T cells. That report notes: Having surgery to correct congenital heart defects, healthy Finnish infants acted as the donors. Usage of V and J genes appeared biased in thymic and blood repertoires.

This clonotype was obtained from a boy younger than two with a congenital heart defect. Material: thymocytes. The chain carries TRBV2 and TRBJ1-5; 7 bases are shared with TRBD1. In DNA, the CDR3 is TGTGCCAGCAGTGCCGACAGGGCGGTGGGCAATCAGCCCCAGCATTTT. Protein sequence: CASSADRAVGNQPQHF.